This entry is about one T cell receptor (beta chain). Its antigen is as yet unknown. An end of the junction differs from the germline gene, which may be a read error. The table came from immunoSEQ multiplex PCR; TCRdb's copy has only in-frame clones and leaves some out. The sample consists of approximately 64,000 clones, 82% of them appearing once. The V gene's germline CDR1 is SGHTA and CDR2 FQGNSA. There are 15 residues in the CDR3. The data were obtained in a study of glioma-infiltrating T cells after dendritic cell vaccination. Looking at the study overall: Samples are from glioblastoma patients in Phase I and II dendritic cell vaccine trials.

Study-wide findings and caveats: Higher TCR clonality did not directly relate to longer survival. Complete blood and tumor specimen sets were limited to few patients.

Sample: blood, taken before dendritic cell vaccination. This receptor was identified in a human donor with glioblastoma. The gene calls are TRBV7-2 and TRBJ2-1; D possibly corresponds to TRBD1 (6 bases). The CDR3 loop reads CASSLAQGRYNEQFF. CDR3 in DNA: TGTGCCAGCAGTTTAGCCCAGGGGCGTTACAATGAGCAGTTCTTC. The variable domain in full, completed from reference TRBV7-2 and TRBJ2-1, reads GAGVSQSPSNKVTEKGKDVELRCDPISGHTALYWYRQSLGQGLEFLIYFQGNSAPDKSGLPSDRFSAERTGGSVSTLTIQRTQQEDSAVYLCASSLAQGRYNEQFFGPGTRLTVL.